A selection of T cell receptor beta chains follows, all from one sample in a study of T and B cells in COVID-19 patients. Each CDR3 protein is one row after TCRdb ran MiXCR on the multiplex PCR reads. The sample has under 20,000 distinct CDR3 sequences, about 26% seen once. Sequencing was carried out using blood. The receptors derive from a human donor who had recovered from COVID-19. Both conserved end residues are part of each CDR3. A D gene is named only where the DNA matches it firmly. Rows may omit the clone size; those that give it use once, few, many or a size class.

. | TRBJ1-5 | . | TRBV6-6 | CASSYAGDGIKAQPQHF | TGTGCCAGCAGTTACGCCGGTGACGGGATTAAGGCGCAGCCCCAGCATTTT
TRBD2 | TRBJ2-1 | . | TRBV5-1 | CASSLGGGVNEQFF | TGCGCCAGCAGCTTGGGTGGGGGGGTCAATGAGCAGTTCTTC
. | TRBJ1-2 | few | TRBV27 | CASSLSRAGELGGYTF | TGTGCCAGCAGTTTATCGAGGGCAGGCGAGCTCGGAGGCTACACCTTC
TRBD1 | TRBJ2-3 | medium-sized | TRBV19 | CASSLGQFTDTQYF | TGTGCCAGTAGTTTGGGACAGTTCACAGATACGCAGTATTTT
. | TRBJ2-7 | few | TRBV12-5 | CASGFDGAYEQYF | TGTGCTAGTGGTTTTGACGGCGCCTACGAGCAGTACTTC
TRBD2 | TRBJ2-3 | . | TRBV15 | CATSRDRRGGTDTQYF | TGTGCCACCAGCAGAGATCGGCGGGGGGGCACAGATACGCAGTATTTT
. | TRBJ1-4 | few | TRBV28 | CASSLRGYATNEKLFF | TGTGCCAGCAGTCTCAGGGGATATGCAACTAATGAAAAACTGTTTTTT
. | TRBJ2-3 | . | TRBV6-4 | CASSTRPGDTQYF | TGTGCCAGCAGTACTCGACCAGGAGATACGCAGTATTTT
. | TRBJ2-2 | many | TRBV6-5 | CASSPYPGGELFF | TGTGCCAGCAGCCCCTACCCGGGCGGGGAGCTGTTTTTT
TRBD1 | TRBJ1-2 | many | TRBV6-5 | CASRQGGGDGYTF | TGTGCCAGCAGACAAGGGGGCGGGGATGGCTACACCTTC
. | TRBJ1-1 | few | TRBV6-5 | CASSYSEGRAFF | TGTGCCAGCAGTTACTCGGAGGGGCGAGCTTTCTTT
. | TRBJ2-7 | medium-sized | TRBV6-5 | CASRSAGLDEQYF | TGTGCCAGCAGGTCCGCGGGGTTGGACGAGCAGTACTTC
. | TRBJ2-3 | many | TRBV6-5 | CASRTRKSTDTQYF | TGTGCCAGTCGAACTAGGAAATCCACAGATACGCAGTATTTT
. | TRBJ1-2 | once | TRBV6-2/TRBV6-3 | CASSYADILFRGYTF | TGTGCCAGCAGTTACGCGGACATTTTGTTCCGCGGCTACACCTTC
. | TRBJ2-3 | . | TRBV24-1 | CATSDSGSADMQYF | TGTGCCACCAGTGATTCAGGGAGCGCAGATATGCAGTATTTT
. | TRBJ1-5 | . | TRBV6-1 | CASSEAGSNQPQHF | TGTGCCAGCAGTGAAGCGGGCAGCAATCAGCCCCAGCATTTT
. | TRBJ1-2 | medium-sized | TRBV29-1 | CSVGGGDYGGYTF | TGCAGCGTTGGGGGGGGAGATTATGGTGGCTACACCTTC
TRBD1 | TRBJ1-4 | . | TRBV10-3 | CAISPGQGTNEKLFF | TGTGCCATCAGCCCGGGACAGGGGACTAATGAAAAACTGTTTTTT
TRBD1 | TRBJ1-6 | . | TRBV15 | CATSRGQGNSPLHF | TGTGCCACCAGCAGGGGACAGGGTAATTCACCCCTCCACTTT
. | TRBJ2-1 | many | TRBV6-5 | CASSYSSSFRHNEQFF | TGTGCCAGCAGTTACTCGAGTTCCTTCCGGCACAATGAGCAGTTCTTC